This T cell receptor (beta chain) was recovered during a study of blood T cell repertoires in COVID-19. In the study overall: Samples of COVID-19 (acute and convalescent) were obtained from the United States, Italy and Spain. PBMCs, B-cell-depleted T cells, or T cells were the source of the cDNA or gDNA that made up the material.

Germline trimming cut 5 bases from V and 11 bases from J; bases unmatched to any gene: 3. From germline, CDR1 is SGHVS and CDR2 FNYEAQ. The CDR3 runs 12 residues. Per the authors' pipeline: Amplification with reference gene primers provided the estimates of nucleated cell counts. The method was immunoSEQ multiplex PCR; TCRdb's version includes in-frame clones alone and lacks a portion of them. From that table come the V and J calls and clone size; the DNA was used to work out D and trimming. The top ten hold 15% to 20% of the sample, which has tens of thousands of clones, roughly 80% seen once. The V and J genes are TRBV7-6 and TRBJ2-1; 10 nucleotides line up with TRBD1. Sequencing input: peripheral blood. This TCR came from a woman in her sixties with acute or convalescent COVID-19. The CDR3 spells CASSRGQGKQFF. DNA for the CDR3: TGTGCCAGCAGCCGGGGACAGGGGAAGCAGTTCTTC.